This T cell receptor (beta chain) was documented in a study of blood T cell repertoires in COVID-19. Across the whole study: The samples span acute and convalescent COVID-19 from the United States, Italy and Spain.

The cohort comprised adults aged roughly 18 to 100 years residing in under 25 US areas. The protocol was immunoSEQ multiplex PCR, while the TCRdb copy is restricted to in-frame clones and leaves out a portion. The repertoire holds 280,000 or so clones, with around 84% as singletons. The CDR3 has 17 residues. The V and J ends lost 4 bases and 2 bases, in that order; junction bases with no gene match: 10. Germline V gene lookup returns CDR1 ENHRY and CDR2 SYGVKD. This receptor was obtained from a woman between 50 and 59 years old who had recovered from COVID-19. Sequenced material: PBMCs or T cells enriched from blood (not recorded which). This chain joins TRBV10-3 and TRBJ2-7; 11 bases agree with TRBD2. Here the CDR3 reads CAISGTTRLAGPYEQYF. The CDR3 region has the DNA TGTGCCATCAGTGGTACCACCCGACTAGCGGGACCCTACGAGCAGTACTTC.